This T cell receptor (beta chain) originates from a study of T cells after yellow fever vaccination. Study details: Where fractions had low cell numbers, libraries were prepared from them with the SMART-Seq v4 Ultra Low Input RNA kit. Whole-study results and caveats: A faster peak, day 5 versus 15, was reached by the weaker secondary response.

The germline gives CDR1 MGHDK, CDR2 SYGVNS. The V end was cut by 7 bases, the J end by 10 bases, with 16 bases between. There are 12 residues in the CDR3. UMIs were added to TCR cDNA along with a universal primer site when it was made by 5'RACE template switching. TCRdb independently ran MiXCR on the 5' RACE reads; one entry per CDR3 protein. This table holds a few hundred thousand distinct CDR3 sequences, about 3% found once. This clonotype has at least ten counts. Its antigen is still unknown. The V call is TRBV25-1, the J call TRBJ1-1, with D hard to call. This sequence originates from a man younger than 35 who received the YFV17D yellow fever vaccine. The source material was CD4+ T cells sorted from PBMCs, sampled 10 days after the yellow fever booster vaccination. The CDR3 DNA reads as TGTGCCAGCAAAGAACCGGGAGAGAGAGCTTTCTTT. Its translation is CASKEPGERAFF.